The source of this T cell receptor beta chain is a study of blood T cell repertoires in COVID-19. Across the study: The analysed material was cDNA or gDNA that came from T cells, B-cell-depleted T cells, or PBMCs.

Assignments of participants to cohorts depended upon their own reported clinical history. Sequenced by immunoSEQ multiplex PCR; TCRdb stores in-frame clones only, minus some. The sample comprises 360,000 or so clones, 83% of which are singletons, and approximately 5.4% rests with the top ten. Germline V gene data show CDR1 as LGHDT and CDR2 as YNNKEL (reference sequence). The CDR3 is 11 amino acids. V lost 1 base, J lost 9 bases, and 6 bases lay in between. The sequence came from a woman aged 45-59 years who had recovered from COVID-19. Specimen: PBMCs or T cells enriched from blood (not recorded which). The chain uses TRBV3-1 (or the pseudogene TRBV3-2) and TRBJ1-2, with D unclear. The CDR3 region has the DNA TGTGCCAGCAGCCAAGGTGTCAGCTACACCTTC. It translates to CASSQGVSYTF.